This T cell receptor (beta chain) was captured in a study of cytomegalovirus exposure and HLA in healthy donors. There were likely unrecorded immune exposures, though donors were nominally healthy when sampled. General observations from the study: A list of approximately 150 TCR beta chains associated with cytomegalovirus was given. The study carried out a later analysis of TCR beta sequences. It associated 15,000 to 20,000 of them with specific HLA alleles at a false discovery rate of 0.05.

PCR employed 60 Vbeta and 13 Jbeta primers. The assay was immunoSEQ multiplex PCR, and TCRdb's table has in-frame clones only and misses some. In the table there are approximately 270,000 clones, 80% of which are singletons. The length of the CDR3 is 16 residues. The sample holds a few counts of this clone. What it binds is unknown. This sequence joins TRBV21-1 and TRBJ1-4; TRBD1 was called by the table and not checked on the DNA. TRBV21-1 is tagged as a pseudogene. Material for sequencing was PBMCs. This clonotype was obtained from a girl aged 2-10 years in good health and CMV-seronegative. CDR3 residues: CASSNWSTVHNEKLFF. CDR3 bases: TGTGCCAGCAGCAACTGGTCGACAGTCCATAATGAAAAACTGTTTTTT.